These 12 T cell receptor beta chains were sequenced from one sample in a study of tumor and adjacent non-tumor tissue in lung cancer (dated by TCRdb to 2016 to 2018). Library preparation used multiplex PCR. The instrument was an Illumina HiSeq 2500. TCRbeta libraries were constructed through three rounds of nested PCR with primers (Table S4) according to protocols adapted from ARM-PCR. In TCRdb, the public reads were trimmed at Q25 with fastp and aligned with MiXCR, with productive beta chains retained. Each record represents a unique CDR3 protein, reported with the most common genes and DNA among its rows. Within this sample are tens of thousands of distinct CDR3 sequences, with around 71% of them counted one time only. The top ten hold about 17% of the sample. RNA was extracted from bulk unsorted tissue and checked for quality with a NanoDrop ND-1000 and an Agilent 2100. The sample taken for sequencing was lung tumor tissue. Source of these receptors: a man aged 60-69 years with non-small cell lung cancer.

A remark on this clonotype: A much bigger clone sits one base away, suggesting this may be a read error. The missing conserved phenylalanine or tryptophan at the end of this CDR3 makes a read error likely. The chain recombines TRBV7-8 with TRBJ2-1, with 14 bases matching TRBD2. Germline V gives CDR1 SGHVS, CDR2 FQNEAQ. The CDR3 has 19 amino acids. The CDR3 sequence is CASSLGLAGGRWFYDEQFL. DNA of the CDR3: TGTGCCAGCAGCTTAGGACTAGCGGGGGGGCGTTGGTTCTACGATGAGCAGTTCTTA.

Comments on this clonotype: Its ends do not fully match the called genes, so a read error is possible. The CDR3 spells CASSFLEESTGELFF. In DNA, the CDR3 is TGTGCCAGCAGTTTTCTAGAGGAGAGCACCGGGGAGCTATTTTTT. J is TRBJ2-2 and V is TRBV28, with D possibly matching TRBD2 (5 bases). Germline lookup yields CDR1 MDHEN and CDR2 SYDVKM. The CDR3 is 15 residues long.

This clonotype was recorded many times. This chain uses TRBV25-1 with TRBJ2-1; TRBD2 aligns across 9 bases. The CDR3 loop spans 13 amino acids. The V gene's germline CDR1 is MGHDK and CDR2 SYGVNS. Losses at the gene ends were 8 bases for V and 6 bases for J; bases not matched to a gene: 5. The CDR3 DNA follows: TGTGCCAGCTCCCGGACTAGCGTCAATGAGCAGTTCTTC. This gives the protein CASSRTSVNEQFF. The full variable domain, in which reference TRBV25-1 and TRBJ2-1 provide the parts outside the CDR3, is EADIYQTPRYLVIGTGKKITLECSQTMGHDKMYWYQQDPGMELHLIHYSYGVNSTEKGDLSSESTVSRIRTEHFPLTLESARPSHTSQYLCASSRTSVNEQFFGPGTRLTVL.

About this clonotype itself: The CDR3 ends on some other residue instead of the conserved phenylalanine or tryptophan, so this is likely a read error. This chain connects TRBV4-3 to TRBJ2-2; TRBD2 aligns across 14 bases. The germline V gene encodes CDR1 LGHNA and CDR2 YSLEER. Trimming took 9 bases from V and 9 from J; bases not matched to a gene: 12. CDR3 length equals 16 residues. In DNA, the CDR3 is TGCGCCAGAAAGGGACTAGCGGGGGATTACAACAGGGAGCTGTTTTAT. Its protein is CARKGLAGDYNRELFY.

With respect to this clonotype: At one boundary the junction diverges from the germline segment, which might be a read error. The gene calls are TRBV12-3 or TRBV12-4 and TRBJ2-4, with 7 bases aligning to TRBD1. This CDR3 has 11 amino acids. As DNA, the CDR3 is TGTGCCTGCAGTCAAAGGGGGCGCAGGTACTTC. The encoded protein is CACSQRGRRYF.

This clonotype was detected only once. The final CDR3 position lacks the conserved phenylalanine or tryptophan, pointing to a likely read error. No DNA is shown, since the ends of the CDR3 on it are uncertain; the CDR3 is the one TCRdb lists. The CDR3 reads CASSQFTRGSQETHYL. The V call is TRBV4-2, the J call TRBJ2-5; the table's D call, TRBD1, has no DNA check behind it. Including both end residues, the CDR3 is 16 amino acids long. CDR1 and CDR2 from the germline V gene are LGHNA and YNFKEQ.

This rearrangement joins TRBV6-1 to TRBJ1-5, with a tentative D call TRBD1 (5 bases). The length of the CDR3 is 18 residues. V lost 9 bases and J lost 1, with 25 bases in between. The V gene's germline CDR1 is MNHNS and CDR2 SASEGT. The CDR3 protein is CARSMDMGLLISNQPQHF. CDR3 DNA sequence: TGTGCCAGAAGCATGGACATGGGGCTATTAATAAGCAATCAGCCCCAGCATTTT.

Remarks on this clonotype: One end of the junction fails to match germline, which may point to a read error. The chain carries TRBV11-1 and TRBJ2-2, with D perhaps matching TRBD1 (6 bases). This CDR3 region has 17 residues. Germline-derived CDR1 and CDR2 are SGHAT and FQDESV (reference sequence). This chain's CDR3 is CTRSAQQGFSDTGELFF. In DNA, the CDR3 is TGTACCAGAAGCGCACAACAGGGATTTTCCGACACCGGGGAGCTATTTTTT.

In regard to this clonotype: One end of the junction is discordant with germline, which a read error may explain. This rearrangement joins TRBV20-1 to TRBJ1-3; the D is unclear. The CDR3 contains 11 residues. Per the germline V gene, CDR1 is DFQATT and CDR2 is SNEGSKA (reference sequence). The CDR3 loop is CSANLGNTIYF. As DNA, the CDR3 is TGCAGTGCTAACTTGGGAAACACTATATATTTT.

This clonotype was counted ten times or more. The gene calls are TRBV13 and TRBJ2-7, with D hard to call. The CDR3 sequence is 11 residues long. CDR1 is PRHDT and CDR2 is FYEKMQ in the germline V gene (reference sequence). Trimming removed 5 bases at V and 5 bases at J, with 7 bases between. In DNA form, the CDR3 reads TGTGCCAGCAGCATCGATGACGAGCAGTACTTC. Translated, it gives CASSIDDEQYF.

This clonotype occurred once. Germline and junction disagree at one end, which may indicate a read error. V gene TRBV11-2 combines with J gene TRBJ1-1, with D possibly matching TRBD1 (5 bases). The CDR3 loop spans 16 amino acids. Germline V gives CDR1 SGHAT, CDR2 FQNNGV. Here the CDR3 reads CAGRREGAGSNTEAFF. CDR3 nucleotide sequence: TGTGCCGGCAGAAGAGAAGGGGCTGGATCGAACACTGAAGCTTTCTTT. The variable domain in full, completed from reference TRBV11-2 and TRBJ1-1, reads EAGVAQSPRYKIIEKRQSVAFWCNPISGHATLYWYQQILGQGPKLLIQFQNNGVVDDSQLPKDRFSAERLKGVDSTLKIQPAKLEDSAVYLCAGRREGAGSNTEAFFGQGTRLTVV.

V gene TRBV11-2 combines with J gene TRBJ1-3; D remains ambiguous. The CDR3 is 14 residues long. V lost 5 bases and J 1 base, leaving 9 bases between the germline ends. Germline V gene lookup returns CDR1 SGHAT and CDR2 FQNNGV. The CDR3 coding sequence is TGTGCCAGCAGCCTACCTGGGTCTGGAAACACCATATATTTT. This encodes CASSLPGSGNTIYF.